What follows are 31 T cell receptor beta chains derived from one specimen sequenced in a study of long-term antiretroviral therapy in people with HIV. Survey-level resolution applied to immunoSEQ assay v3.0. Repertoires were generated with immunoSEQ multiplex PCR, while TCRdb's copy carries only in-frame clones and drops some. Of roughly 40,000 clones listed, 80% to 90% are singletons. The sequenced sample was unsorted PBMCs, obtained just before starting antiretroviral therapy. The receptors were sampled from a woman between 18 and 29 years old with HIV.

The chain combines TRBV15 with TRBJ2-5; the match to TRBD2 covers 10 bases. Germline V gives CDR1 LNHNV, CDR2 YYDKDF (reference sequence). The junction had 8 bases not matched to a gene; V was cut back by 0 bases and J by 4 bases. This CDR3 spans 17 amino acids. The CDR3, as DNA: TGTGCCACCAGCAGAGATCGAAGCGGGAGGGCCGGAGAGACCCAGTACTTC. It yields the protein CATSRDRSGRAGETQYF.

The rearrangement uses TRBV6-1 and TRBJ1-6, with D possibly matching TRBD1 (5 bases). Germline V gene sequence: CDR1 MNHNS, CDR2 SASEGT. Trimming cost V 3 bases and J 6 bases, with 9 bases left between them. The CDR3 sequence is 14 residues long. CDR3 region: CASSEGVINSPLHF. DNA of the CDR3: TGTGCCAGCAGTGAGGGGGTTATTAATTCACCCCTCCACTTT.

The table lists this clone with a count of one. V usage is TRBV7-2 and J usage is TRBJ1-4, with D perhaps matching TRBD1 (5 bases). The CDR3 totals 14 residues. The germline gives CDR1 SGHTA, CDR2 FQGNSA. The V gene lost 6 bases and the J gene lost 8 bases, with 16 bases spanning the gap. The CDR3 sequence is CASRNTPGGEKLFF. In nucleotides, the CDR3 is TGTGCCAGCAGGAATACTCCCGGGGGGGAAAAACTGTTTTTT.

The rearrangement uses TRBV4-1 and TRBJ1-1; 8 positions agree with TRBD1. This CDR3 comprises 18 residues. The germline gives CDR1 MGHRA, CDR2 YSYEKL. V trimming: 0 bases; J trimming: 7 bases; junction bases outside the gene matches: 16. The CDR3 DNA reads as TGCGCCAGCAGCCAAGAAGAGGGGCAGGGGGCTCTACAGAATGAAGCTTTCTTT. Encoded protein: CASSQEEGQGALQNEAFF.

This chain links TRBV28 with TRBJ1-5, with D hard to call. The CDR3 is made up of 13 amino acids. V was clipped by 6 bases and J by 0 bases, with 6 bases between them. Germline assignment: CDR1 MDHEN and CDR2 SYDVKM. CDR3 nucleotide sequence: TGTGCCAGCAGCTCGATTAGCAATCAGCCCCAGCATTTT. This gives the protein CASSSISNQPQHF.

The V call is TRBV7-3, the J call TRBJ2-1; D is uncertain. Between the trimmed V and J ends, which lost 2 bases and 6 bases, there was a span of 11 bases. Germline CDR1 is SGHTA and CDR2 is FQGTGA. The CDR3 has 14 amino acids. The CDR3 loop is CASSLVGAANEQFF. The CDR3 nucleotides are TGTGCCAGCAGCTTAGTTGGCGCGGCCAATGAGCAGTTCTTC.

V and J are TRBV4-1 and TRBJ2-3; a weak D match, TRBD2 (5 bases). The CDR3 consists of 19 residues. CDR1 is MGHRA and CDR2 is YSYEKL in the germline V gene. Trimming shortened V by 0 bases and J by 0 bases, and 19 bases separated the two germline ends. The CDR3 loop reads CASSQDPLESRGSTDTQYF. The CDR3 DNA reads TGCGCCAGCAGCCAAGATCCCTTGGAGTCTCGAGGGAGCACAGATACGCAGTATTTT.

The gene calls are TRBV28 and TRBJ2-7, with D possibly matching TRBD2 (5 bases). Germline V gene sequence: CDR1 MDHEN, CDR2 SYDVKM. This CDR3 spans 15 amino acids. Trimming cost V 2 bases and J 2 bases, with 13 bases left between them. The CDR3 coding sequence is TGTGCCAGCAGTTTAGAGTCGAGCGGTGCCTACGAGCAGTACTTC. Translated, it gives CASSLESSGAYEQYF.

The chain employs TRBV21-1 and TRBJ1-1; the DNA was not compared with TRBD1, the D call given in the table. TRBV21-1 has pseudogene status. The CDR3 has 15 residues. CDR3 in DNA: TGTGCCAGATATACAGGGGGCTCCCTGAACACTGAAGCTTTCTTT. Translated: CARYTGGSLNTEAFF.

V is TRBV7-9 and J is TRBJ2-1; TRBD1 aligns across 7 bases. This CDR3 is 14 amino acids long. With 6 bases clipped from V and 6 bases from J, the junction kept 8 bases outside the gene matches. The V gene's germline CDR1 is SEHNR and CDR2 FQNEAQ (reference sequence). The CDR3 DNA reads TGTGCCAGCAGTCATTCCGGGACAGTCAATGAGCAGTTCTTC. It yields the protein CASSHSGTVNEQFF.

J is TRBJ2-1 and V is TRBV6-6; D may be TRBD1 (6 bases). The CDR3 extends over 12 amino acids. Germline V lookup: CDR1 MNHNY, CDR2 SVGAGI (reference sequence). Trimming took 2 bases from V and 8 from J, leaving 7 bases between them. The CDR3 here is CASSYAGDEQFF. CDR3 DNA: TGTGCCAGCAGTTACGCAGGGGATGAGCAGTTCTTC.

J is TRBJ2-6 and V is TRBV19; no clear D. Trimming left V 5 bases short and J 0 bases short, with 11 bases between. Germline loops: CDR1 LNHDA, CDR2 SQIVND (reference sequence). This CDR3 contains 16 residues. The CDR3 DNA reads TGTGCCAGTAGTCCCGTGAGGAGCTCTGGGGCCAACGTCCTGACTTTC. Translating it yields CASSPVRSSGANVLTF.

The CDR3 protein is CASSPELADTQYF. The CDR3 region has the DNA TGTGCCAGCAGCCCGGAACTAGCGGATACGCAGTATTTT. This chain links TRBV4-2 with TRBJ2-3; 7 bases are shared with TRBD2. The V gene end was trimmed by 4 bases and the J gene end by 6 bases; junction bases not matched to a gene: 4. Germline lookup yields CDR1 LGHNA and CDR2 YNFKEQ. The CDR3 extends over 13 amino acids.

The genes are TRBV4-1 and TRBJ1-2; TRBD1 agrees at 9 bases. The CDR3 is 16 residues long. Trimming cost V 1 base and J 5 bases; bases outside gene matches: 8. Germline CDR1 reads MGHRA; CDR2 reads YSYEKL. As DNA, the CDR3 is TGCGCCAGCAGCCAAGTGGTGGGACAGGGAGGGTATGGCTACACCTTC. Amino acids: CASSQVVGQGGYGYTF.

The chain carries TRBV18 and TRBJ1-1; tentatively, D is TRBD1 (5 bases). The germline V gene has CDR1 KGHSH and CDR2 LQKENI. V lost 3 bases and J lost 6, with 14 bases in between. There are 14 residues in the CDR3. The CDR3 loop reads CASSPGSGEAEAFF. CDR3 nucleotides: TGTGCCAGCTCACCCGGCTCGGGGGAAGCTGAAGCTTTCTTT. Based on the CDR3 plus reference TRBV18 and TRBJ1-1, the full variable domain is NAGVMQNPRHLVRRRGQEARLRCSPMKGHSHVYWYRQLPEEGLKFMVYLQKENIIDESGMPKERFSAEFPKEGPSILRIQQVVRGDSAAYFCASSPGSGEAEAFFGQGTRLTVV.

CDR3 region: CASQDRVYGYTF. CDR3 coding DNA: TGTGCCAGCCAGGACAGGGTGTATGGCTACACCTTC. The gene calls are TRBV2 and TRBJ1-2, with TRBD1 identical over 8 bases. Germline-derived CDR1 and CDR2 are SNHLY and FYNNEI. The junction had 4 bases not matched to a gene; V was cut back by 8 bases and J by 5 bases. The CDR3 totals 12 residues.

V usage is TRBV28 and J usage is TRBJ1-5, with D perhaps TRBD1 (5 bases). The CDR3 has 17 amino acids. Trimming took 8 bases from V and 4 from J, leaving 24 bases between them. The germline V gene has CDR1 MDHEN and CDR2 SYDVKM. CDR3 sequence (DNA): TGTGCCAGCGTCACTTTAATCAGGGAGGGGCCTAATCAGCCCCAGCATTTT. Its translation: CASVTLIREGPNQPQHF. The complete variable domain, with remaining parts taken from reference TRBV28 and TRBJ1-5, reads DVKVTQSSRYLVKRTGEKVFLECVQDMDHENMFWYRQDPGLGLRLIYFSYDVKMKEKGDIPEGYSVSREKKERFSLILESASTNQTSMYLCASVTLIREGPNQPQHFGDGTRLSIL.

J is TRBJ2-1 and V is TRBV27, with 11 bases lining up with TRBD2. The CDR3 spans 14 residues. Losses at the gene ends were 9 bases for V and 7 bases for J; bases not matched to a gene: 8. The V gene's germline CDR1 is MNHEY and CDR2 SMNVEV (reference sequence). Here the CDR3 reads CASRTSGSKNEQFF. The CDR3 DNA is TGTGCCAGTCGTACTAGCGGGAGCAAGAATGAGCAGTTCTTC.

The chain carries TRBV7-9 and TRBJ2-7, with D perhaps matching TRBD1 or TRBD2 (6 bases each). Germline-derived CDR1 and CDR2 are SEHNR and FQNEAQ (reference sequence). The CDR3 runs 15 residues. V shed 3 bases and J shed 3 bases, with 15 bases lying between them. The CDR3 spells CASSFRSGGGYEQYF. In DNA form, the CDR3 reads TGTGCCAGCAGCTTCAGGAGCGGAGGGGGCTACGAGCAGTACTTC.

The gene calls are TRBV6-6 and TRBJ1-1; D call uncertain. Germline V gives CDR1 MNHNY, CDR2 SVGAGI (reference sequence). Deletions cut 2 bases from V and 2 bases from J, with 3 bases between. CDR3 length: 12 amino acids. The CDR3 nucleotides are TGTGCCAGCAGTTACCCCAACACTGAAGCTTTCTTT. Translated, it gives CASSYPNTEAFF.

The J gene is TRBJ2-7, the V gene TRBV2, with 15 nucleotides matching TRBD2. Germline V gene data show CDR1 as SNHLY and CDR2 as FYNNEI. There are 15 residues in the CDR3. The junction had 6 bases not matched to a gene; V was cut back by 6 bases and J by 6 bases. The CDR3 bases are TGTGCCAGCAGCGCTAAGGGACTAGCGGGAGGCGAGCAGTACTTC. Its translation: CASSAKGLAGGEQYF.

By its share, this clone is medium-sized. This rearrangement joins TRBV7-2 to TRBJ2-5, with 7 bases lining up with TRBD1. With 3 bases clipped from V and 6 bases from J, the junction kept 7 bases outside the gene matches. Germline CDR1 reads SGHTA; CDR2 reads FQGNSA. The CDR3 is 14 residues long. CDR3 bases: TGTGCCAGCAGCTTGGAAGGGGGCGCAAAGACCCAGTACTTC. It translates to CASSLEGGAKTQYF.

This chain links TRBV28 with TRBJ2-3; no reliable D call. Trimming took off 6 bases at V and 2 bases at J, with 9 bases between the two ends. The germline CDR1 and CDR2 sequences are MDHEN and SYDVKM. The CDR3 runs 13 residues. The CDR3 DNA reads TGTGCCAGCAGCGACACCGACACAGATACGCAGTATTTT. Translation: CASSDTDTDTQYF.

The chain links TRBV12-5 to TRBJ1-1, with 9 bases that match TRBD1. The CDR3 sequence is 12 residues long. The ends lost 1 base at V and 11 bases at J; junction bases unmatched: 2. Per the germline V gene, CDR1 is LGHNT and CDR2 is FRNRAP. The CDR3 is CASGLGTGEAFF. The CDR3 DNA is TGTGCTAGTGGTTTGGGGACAGGGGAGGCTTTCTTT.

This clone appeared once. The chain is built from TRBV19 and TRBJ1-5; maybe TRBD1 (6 bases). The ends were cut back, 1 base at V and 6 bases at J, with 13 bases in the middle. Per the germline V gene, CDR1 is LNHDA and CDR2 is SQIVND (reference sequence). This CDR3 has 15 amino acids. Here the CDR3 reads CASSIGTGGPQPQHF. In nucleotides, the CDR3 is TGTGCCAGTAGTATAGGGACCGGGGGCCCTCAGCCCCAGCATTTT. The variable domain in full, completed from reference TRBV19 and TRBJ1-5, reads DGGITQSPKYLFRKEGQNVTLSCEQNLNHDAMYWYRQDPGQGLRLIYYSQIVNDFQKGDIAEGYSVSREKKESFPLTVTSAQKNPTAFYLCASSIGTGGPQPQHFGDGTRLSIL.

The rearrangement links TRBV7-9 to TRBJ2-7; D gene uncertain. This CDR3 is built from 14 residues. Trimming took 1 base from V and 0 from J, leaving 7 bases between them. CDR1 is SEHNR, CDR2 FQNEAQ, per germline (reference sequence). DNA of the CDR3: TGTGCCAGCAGCTTAGGTCAAAACTCCTACGAGCAGTACTTC. Its translation: CASSLGQNSYEQYF.

J is TRBJ1-1 and V is TRBV15; D is unresolved. The CDR3 consists of 13 residues. Trimming stripped 5 bases from V and 4 bases from J, with 11 bases between. CDR1 and CDR2 (germline): LNHNV, YYDKDF (reference sequence). The CDR3 reads CATSSLRPTEAFF. Written as DNA, the CDR3 is TGTGCCACCAGCTCACTGCGACCCACTGAAGCTTTCTTT.

This chain connects TRBV11-2 to TRBJ2-7; 12 nucleotides match TRBD2. V shed 5 bases and J 2 bases; nucleotides not matched to a gene: 16. CDR1 SGHAT and CDR2 FQNNGV come from the germline V gene. The CDR3 length is 19 residues. DNA of the CDR3: TGTGCCAGCAGCGGCGTGGCGCTAGCGGGAGGGCCCCGAGCCTACGAGCAGTACTTC. Its translation is CASSGVALAGGPRAYEQYF. Variable domain in full (rest from reference TRBV11-2 and TRBJ2-7): EAGVAQSPRYKIIEKRQSVAFWCNPISGHATLYWYQQILGQGPKLLIQFQNNGVVDDSQLPKDRFSAERLKGVDSTLKIQPAKLEDSAVYLCASSGVALAGGPRAYEQYFGPGTRLTVT.

The J gene is TRBJ2-2, the V gene TRBV5-1; the D gene is possibly TRBD2 (5 bases). Germline V gene sequence: CDR1 SGHRS, CDR2 YFSETQ. The ends were cut back, 4 bases at V and 6 bases at J, with 16 bases in the middle. This CDR3 region has 15 residues. The CDR3 sequence: CASSGGYLASGELFF. DNA of the CDR3: TGCGCCAGCAGCGGCGGGTATTTAGCTTCCGGGGAGCTGTTTTTT.

V and J are TRBV7-2 and TRBJ2-2, with D perhaps matching TRBD1 (5 bases). CDR1 is SGHTA and CDR2 is FQGNSA in the germline V gene. The CDR3 loop spans 16 amino acids. Trimming cost V 4 bases and J 0 bases, with 12 bases left between them. CDR3 amino acids: CASSSMTAPNTGELFF. The CDR3 coding sequence is TGTGCCAGCAGCTCCATGACAGCTCCGAACACCGGGGAGCTGTTTTTT.

The genes are TRBV18 and TRBJ2-7; D might be TRBD2 (7 bases). This CDR3 is built from 15 residues. Trimming took off 0 bases at V and 2 bases at J, with 11 bases between the two ends. CDR1 is KGHSH and CDR2 is LQKENI in the germline V gene. CDR3 in amino acids: CASSPPGGRAYEQYF. The CDR3 bases are TGTGCCAGCTCACCACCGGGGGGGCGCGCCTACGAGCAGTACTTC.